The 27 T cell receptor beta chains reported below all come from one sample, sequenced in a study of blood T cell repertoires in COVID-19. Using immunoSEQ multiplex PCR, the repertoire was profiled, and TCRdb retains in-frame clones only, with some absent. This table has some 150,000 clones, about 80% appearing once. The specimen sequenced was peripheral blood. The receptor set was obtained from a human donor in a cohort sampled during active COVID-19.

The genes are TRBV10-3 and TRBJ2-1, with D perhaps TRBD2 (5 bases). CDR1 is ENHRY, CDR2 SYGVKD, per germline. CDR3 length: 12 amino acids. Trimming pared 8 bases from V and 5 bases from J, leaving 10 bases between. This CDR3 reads CAIWGDNNEQFF. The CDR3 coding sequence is TGTGCCATCTGGGGAGACAACAATGAGCAGTTCTTC.

The CDR3 spells CASSLEGFDEQFF. In DNA form, the CDR3 reads TGCGCCAGCAGCCTTGAGGGCTTCGATGAGCAGTTCTTC. The chain joins TRBV4-1 to TRBJ2-1, with a weak D call TRBD2 (5 bases). The CDR3 contains 13 residues. Trimming left V 4 bases short and J 8 bases short, with 12 bases between. Per germline, CDR1 MGHRA and CDR2 YSYEKL.

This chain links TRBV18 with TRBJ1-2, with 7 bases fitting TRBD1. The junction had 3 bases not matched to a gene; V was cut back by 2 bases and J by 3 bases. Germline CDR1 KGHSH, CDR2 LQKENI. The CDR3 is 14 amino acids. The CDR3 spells CASSPAGGYYGYTF. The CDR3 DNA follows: TGTGCCAGCTCACCAGCAGGGGGGTACTATGGCTACACCTTC. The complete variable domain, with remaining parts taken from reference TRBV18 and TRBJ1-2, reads NAGVMQNPRHLVRRRGQEARLRCSPMKGHSHVYWYRQLPEEGLKFMVYLQKENIIDESGMPKERFSAEFPKEGPSILRIQQVVRGDSAAYFCASSPAGGYYGYTFGSGTRLTVV.

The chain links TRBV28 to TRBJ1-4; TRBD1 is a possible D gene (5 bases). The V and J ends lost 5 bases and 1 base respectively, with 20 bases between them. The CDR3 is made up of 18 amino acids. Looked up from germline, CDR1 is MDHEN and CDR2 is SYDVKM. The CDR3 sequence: CASSPTGDPQETNEKLFF. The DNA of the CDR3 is TGTGCCAGCAGTCCTACGGGGGATCCCCAAGAAACTAATGAAAAACTGTTTTTT.

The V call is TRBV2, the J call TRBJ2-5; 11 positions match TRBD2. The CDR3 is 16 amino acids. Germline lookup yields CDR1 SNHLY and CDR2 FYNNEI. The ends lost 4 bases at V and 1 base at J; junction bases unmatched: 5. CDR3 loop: CASSGRLAGSQETQYF. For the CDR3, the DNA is TGTGCCAGCAGTGGGCGACTAGCGGGAAGCCAAGAGACCCAGTACTTC.

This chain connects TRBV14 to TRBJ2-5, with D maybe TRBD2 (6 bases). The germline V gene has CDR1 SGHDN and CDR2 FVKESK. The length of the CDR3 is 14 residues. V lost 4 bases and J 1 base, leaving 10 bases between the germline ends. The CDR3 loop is CASSRRRGQETQYF. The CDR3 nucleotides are TGTGCCAGCAGCCGGCGGAGGGGCCAAGAGACCCAGTACTTC.

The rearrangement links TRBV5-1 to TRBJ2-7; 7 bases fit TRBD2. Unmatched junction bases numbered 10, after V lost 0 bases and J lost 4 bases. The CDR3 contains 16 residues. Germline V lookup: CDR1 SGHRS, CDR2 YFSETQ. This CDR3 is CASSLDRGGAGYEQYF. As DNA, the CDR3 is TGCGCCAGCAGCTTGGATCGGGGAGGGGCGGGATACGAGCAGTACTTC. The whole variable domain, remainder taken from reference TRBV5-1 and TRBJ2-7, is KAGVTQTPRYLIKTRGQQVTLSCSPISGHRSVSWYQQTPGQGLQFLFEYFSETQRNKGNFPGRFSGRQFSNSRSEMNVSTLELGDSALYLCASSLDRGGAGYEQYFGPGTRLTVT.

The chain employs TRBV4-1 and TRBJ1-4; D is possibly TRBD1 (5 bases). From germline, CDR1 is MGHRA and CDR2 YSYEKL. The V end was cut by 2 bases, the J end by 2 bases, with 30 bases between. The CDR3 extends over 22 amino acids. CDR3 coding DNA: TGCGCCAGCAGCCAAAAAATTATAACGGCGGCAGGGCGGTTGCACACTAATGAAAAACTGTTTTTT. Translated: CASSQKIITAAGRLHTNEKLFF.

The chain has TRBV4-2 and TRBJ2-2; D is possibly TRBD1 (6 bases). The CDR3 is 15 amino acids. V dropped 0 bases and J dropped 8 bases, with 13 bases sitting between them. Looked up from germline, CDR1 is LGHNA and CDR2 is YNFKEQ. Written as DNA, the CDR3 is TGTGCCAGCAGCCAAGAGCCGACAGGTTCAGGGGAGCTGTTTTTT. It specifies CASSQEPTGSGELFF.

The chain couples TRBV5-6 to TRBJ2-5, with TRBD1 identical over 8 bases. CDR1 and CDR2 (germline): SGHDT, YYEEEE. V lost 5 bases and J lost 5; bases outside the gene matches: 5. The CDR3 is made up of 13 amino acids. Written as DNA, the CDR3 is TGTGCCAGCAGGCGACAGGGGTGGGAGACCCAGTACTTC. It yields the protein CASRRQGWETQYF.

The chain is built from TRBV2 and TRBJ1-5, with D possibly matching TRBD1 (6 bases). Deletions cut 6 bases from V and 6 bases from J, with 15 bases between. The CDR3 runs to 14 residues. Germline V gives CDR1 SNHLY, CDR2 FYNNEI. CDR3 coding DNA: TGTGCCAGCAGGGTGGCAGGGGAGGGTCAGCCCCAGCATTTT. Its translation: CASRVAGEGQPQHF. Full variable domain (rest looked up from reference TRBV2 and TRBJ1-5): EPEVTQTPSHQVTQMGQEVILRCVPISNHLYFYWYRQILGQKVEFLVSFYNNEISEKSEIFDDQFSVERPDGSNFTLKIRSTKLEDSAMYFCASRVAGEGQPQHFGDGTRLSIL.

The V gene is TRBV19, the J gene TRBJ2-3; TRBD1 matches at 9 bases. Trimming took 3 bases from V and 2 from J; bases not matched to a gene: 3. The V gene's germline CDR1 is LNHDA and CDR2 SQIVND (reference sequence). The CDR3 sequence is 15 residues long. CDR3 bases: TGTGCCAGTAGTATGGGGGACAGGGCCACAGATACGCAGTATTTT. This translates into CASSMGDRATDTQYF.

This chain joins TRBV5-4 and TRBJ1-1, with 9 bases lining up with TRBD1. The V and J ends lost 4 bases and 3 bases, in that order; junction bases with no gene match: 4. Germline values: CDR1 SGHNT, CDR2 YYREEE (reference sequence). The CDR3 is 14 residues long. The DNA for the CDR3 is TGTGCCAGCAGCAGACAGGGGGTATACACTGAAGCTTTCTTT. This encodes CASSRQGVYTEAFF.

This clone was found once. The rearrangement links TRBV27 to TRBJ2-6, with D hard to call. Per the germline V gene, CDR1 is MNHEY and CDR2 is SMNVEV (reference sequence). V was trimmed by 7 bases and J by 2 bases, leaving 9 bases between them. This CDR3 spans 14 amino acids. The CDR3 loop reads CASKIGTGANVLTF. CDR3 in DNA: TGTGCCAGCAAGATTGGCACTGGGGCCAACGTCCTGACTTTC.

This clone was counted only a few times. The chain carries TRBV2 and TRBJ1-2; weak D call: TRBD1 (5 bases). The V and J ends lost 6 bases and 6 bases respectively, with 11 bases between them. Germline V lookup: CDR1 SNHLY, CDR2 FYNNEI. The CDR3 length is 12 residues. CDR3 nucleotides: TGTGCCAGCAGCACGACAGCACATGGCTACACCTTC. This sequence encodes CASSTTAHGYTF. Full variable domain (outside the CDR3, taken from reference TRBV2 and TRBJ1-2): EPEVTQTPSHQVTQMGQEVILRCVPISNHLYFYWYRQILGQKVEFLVSFYNNEISEKSEIFDDQFSVERPDGSNFTLKIRSTKLEDSAMYFCASSTTAHGYTFGSGTRLTVV.

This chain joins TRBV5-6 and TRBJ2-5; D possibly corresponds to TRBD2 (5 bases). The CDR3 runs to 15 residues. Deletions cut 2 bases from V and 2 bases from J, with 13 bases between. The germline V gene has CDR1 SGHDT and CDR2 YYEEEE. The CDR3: CASSFGLAVQETQYF. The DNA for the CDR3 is TGTGCCAGCAGCTTTGGGCTAGCAGTTCAAGAGACCCAGTACTTC.

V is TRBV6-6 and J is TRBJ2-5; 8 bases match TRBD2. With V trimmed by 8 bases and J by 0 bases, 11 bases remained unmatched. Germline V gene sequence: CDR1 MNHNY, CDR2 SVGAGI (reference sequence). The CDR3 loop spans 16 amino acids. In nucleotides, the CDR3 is TGTGCCAGCCTCCTCTCTAGCGGGCCGTACCAAGAGACCCAGTACTTC. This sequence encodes CASLLSSGPYQETQYF.

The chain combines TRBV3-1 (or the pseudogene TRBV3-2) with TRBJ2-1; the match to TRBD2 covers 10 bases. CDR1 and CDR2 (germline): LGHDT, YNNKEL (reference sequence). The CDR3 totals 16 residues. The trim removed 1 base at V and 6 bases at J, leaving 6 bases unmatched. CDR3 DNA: TGTGCCAGCAGCCAAGCTGGGAGCGGGAGGGGCAATGAGCAGTTCTTC. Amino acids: CASSQAGSGRGNEQFF.

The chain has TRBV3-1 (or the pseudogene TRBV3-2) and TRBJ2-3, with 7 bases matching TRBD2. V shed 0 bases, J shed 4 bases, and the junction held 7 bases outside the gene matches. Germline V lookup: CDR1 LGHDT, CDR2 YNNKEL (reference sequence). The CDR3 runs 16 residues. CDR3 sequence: CASSQDWGGASDTQYF. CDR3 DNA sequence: TGTGCCAGCAGCCAAGACTGGGGAGGGGCCTCAGATACGCAGTATTTT.

CDR3: CASSREWGNTEAFF. CDR3 DNA sequence: TGTGCCAGCAGTCGGGAGTGGGGAAACACTGAAGCTTTCTTT. The chain is built from TRBV6-5 and TRBJ1-1; D not resolved. The CDR3 is made up of 14 amino acids. Looked up from germline, CDR1 is MNHEY and CDR2 is SVGAGI. The V and J ends lost 5 bases and 2 bases respectively, with 12 bases between them.

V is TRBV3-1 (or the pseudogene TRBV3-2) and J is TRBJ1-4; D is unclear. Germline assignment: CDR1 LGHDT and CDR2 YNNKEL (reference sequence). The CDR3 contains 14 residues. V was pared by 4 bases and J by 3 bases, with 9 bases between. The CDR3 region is CASSLGSSNEKLFF. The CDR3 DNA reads TGTGCCAGCAGCCTGGGCAGTTCTAATGAAAAACTGTTTTTT.

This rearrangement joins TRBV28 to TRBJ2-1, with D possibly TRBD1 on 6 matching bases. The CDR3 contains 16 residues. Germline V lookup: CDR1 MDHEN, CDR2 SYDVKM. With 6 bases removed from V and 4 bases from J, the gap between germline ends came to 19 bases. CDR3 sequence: CASSSQGSGRYNEQFF. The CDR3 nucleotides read TGTGCCAGCAGCTCCCAGGGGAGTGGAAGATACAATGAGCAGTTCTTC.

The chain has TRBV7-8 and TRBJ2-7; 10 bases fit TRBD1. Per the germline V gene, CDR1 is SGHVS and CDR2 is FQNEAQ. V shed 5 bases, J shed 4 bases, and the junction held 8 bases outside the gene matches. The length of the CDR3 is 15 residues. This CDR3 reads CASSRRDRGLYEQYF. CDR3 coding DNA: TGTGCCAGCAGCCGCCGGGACAGGGGTTTGTACGAGCAGTACTTC.

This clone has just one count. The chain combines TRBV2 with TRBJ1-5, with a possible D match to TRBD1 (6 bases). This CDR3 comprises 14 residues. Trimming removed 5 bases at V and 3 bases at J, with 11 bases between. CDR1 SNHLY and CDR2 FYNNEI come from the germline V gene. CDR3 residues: CASSPNRANQPQHF. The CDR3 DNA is TGTGCCAGCAGTCCTAACAGGGCCAATCAGCCCCAGCATTTT. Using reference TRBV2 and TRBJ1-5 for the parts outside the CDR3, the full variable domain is EPEVTQTPSHQVTQMGQEVILRCVPISNHLYFYWYRQILGQKVEFLVSFYNNEISEKSEIFDDQFSVERPDGSNFTLKIRSTKLEDSAMYFCASSPNRANQPQHFGDGTRLSIL.

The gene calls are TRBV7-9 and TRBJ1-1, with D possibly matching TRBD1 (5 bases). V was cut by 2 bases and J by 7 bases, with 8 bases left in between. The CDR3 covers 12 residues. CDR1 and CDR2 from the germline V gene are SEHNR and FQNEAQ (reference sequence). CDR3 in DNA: TGTGCCAGCAGCTTAACAGGAGATGAAGCTTTCTTT. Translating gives CASSLTGDEAFF.

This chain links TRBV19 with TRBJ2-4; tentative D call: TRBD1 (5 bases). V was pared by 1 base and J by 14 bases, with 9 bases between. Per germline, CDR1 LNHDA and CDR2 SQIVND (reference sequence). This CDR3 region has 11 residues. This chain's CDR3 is CASSIAGREYF. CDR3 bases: TGTGCCAGTAGTATAGCTGGCAGGGAGTACTTC.

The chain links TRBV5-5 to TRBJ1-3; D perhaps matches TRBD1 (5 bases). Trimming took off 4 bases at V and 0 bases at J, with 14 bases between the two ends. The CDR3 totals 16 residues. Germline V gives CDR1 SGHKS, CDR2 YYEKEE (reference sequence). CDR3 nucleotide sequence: TGTGCCAGCAGCGGGGGGACTTCTAGCTCTGGAAACACCATATATTTT. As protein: CASSGGTSSSGNTIYF.